These T cell receptor beta chains were read from a single sample in a study of regulatory T cells in long-lasting Graves disease. TCRdb recomputed calls from the multiplex PCR reads with MiXCR, one row per CDR3 protein. The profile shows some 280,000 distinct CDR3 sequences, roughly a fifth of them singletons. Sequencing was performed on peripheral blood mononuclear cells (PBMCs), taken when the disease was refractory, from a patient treated with antithyroid drugs. The receptor set was obtained from a female donor with Graves disease. Both conserved end residues are part of each CDR3. A D gene is named only where the DNA matches it firmly. Some rows have no size entry. The others give once, few or many, or a class for an expanded clone.

size	V	D	J	length	CDR3	DNA
few	TRBV6-1	TRBD1	TRBJ2-4	19	CASSPPRTGDALAKNIQYF	TGTGCCAGCAGCCCGCCGCGGACAGGGGACGCCCTAGCCAAAAACATTCAGTACTTC
few	TRBV7-9	TRBD1	TRBJ1-4	14	CASIQGTETEKLFF	TGTGCCAGCATCCAAGGGACAGAGACGGAAAAACTGTTTTTT
few	TRBV7-9	TRBD1	TRBJ1-5	16	CASSLVHGTGNQPQHF	TGTGCCAGCAGCTTAGTACACGGGACAGGGAATCAGCCCCAGCATTTT
-	TRBV7-2	TRBD2	TRBJ2-3	16	CASSSNSGRHTDTQYF	TGTGCCAGCAGCTCAAATAGCGGGAGGCACACAGATACGCAGTATTTT
-	TRBV7-8	TRBD2	TRBJ2-3	20	CASSLRLGRELKNEGDTQYF	TGTGCCAGCAGCTTAAGGCTGGGGCGGGAGTTAAAGAACGAGGGAGATACGCAGTATTTT
-	TRBV29-1	-	TRBJ1-2	12	CSAKVDRYGYTF	TGCAGCGCAAAGGTTGACAGATATGGCTACACCTTC
many	TRBV3-1	TRBD1	TRBJ2-7	14	CASSQELRGPEQYF	TGTGCCAGCAGCCAGGAATTAAGGGGGCCGGAGCAGTACTTC
many	TRBV29-1	TRBD1	TRBJ1-1	14	CSVRQGTLNTEAFF	TGCAGCGTTAGACAGGGGACCTTGAACACTGAAGCTTTCTTT
few	TRBV30	-	TRBJ1-5	13	CAWTGGQNQPQHF	TGTGCCTGGACCGGAGGACAGAATCAGCCCCAGCATTTT
-	TRBV29-1	-	TRBJ2-2	13	CSVVAQGFGELFF	TGCAGCGTTGTGGCCCAGGGGTTCGGGGAGCTGTTTTTT
many	TRBV7-2	TRBD2	TRBJ2-5	16	CASSFRGLAGKETQYF	TGTGCCAGCAGCTTTCGAGGACTAGCGGGAAAAGAGACCCAGTACTTC
-	TRBV29-1	-	TRBJ1-4	12	CSVLWSGEILFF	TGCAGCGTTCTATGGTCAGGTGAAATACTGTTTTTT
many	TRBV2	-	TRBJ1-3	12	CATVTLGNTIYF	TGTGCCACCGTGACCTTAGGAAACACCATATATTTT
-	TRBV7-3	-	TRBJ2-2	16	CASSTSGTSNTGELFF	TGTGCCAGCAGCACCTCCGGGACTTCGAACACCGGGGAGCTGTTTTTT
-	TRBV9	TRBD2	TRBJ2-7	14	CASSVDREGGEQYF	TGTGCCAGCAGCGTAGATCGGGAGGGAGGCGAGCAGTACTTC
-	TRBV20-1	-	TRBJ2-7	14	CSAPGVEGVYEQYF	TGCAGTGCTCCTGGGGTGGAGGGGGTCTACGAGCAGTACTTC
many	TRBV28	-	TRBJ1-5	12	CASSRPNQPQHF	TGTGCCAGCAGCCGCCCCAATCAGCCCCAGCATTTT
-	TRBV10-3	TRBD2	TRBJ2-3	16	CAISDGLAGGLDTQYF	TGTGCCATCAGTGACGGTTTAGCGGGAGGGTTAGATACGCAGTATTTT
few	TRBV19	-	TRBJ2-2	12	CASSYGYRELFF	TGTGCCAGTAGTTACGGTTATCGGGAGCTGTTTTTT
-	TRBV7-9	TRBD2	TRBJ2-5	17	CASSLVIAGDAQETQYF	TGTGCCAGCAGCTTAGTCATAGCGGGAGACGCCCAAGAGACCCAGTACTTC
many	TRBV2	-	TRBJ2-5	12	CASSVLPETQYF	TGTGCCAGCAGTGTACTCCCGGAGACCCAGTACTTC
many	TRBV7-8	TRBD2	TRBJ2-1	16	CASSPPTSGAYNEQFF	TGTGCCAGCAGCCCGCCTACTAGCGGGGCCTACAATGAGCAGTTCTTC
many	TRBV5-8	-	TRBJ1-1	13	CASRTRQNTEAFF	TGTGCCAGCAGAACGCGACAGAACACTGAAGCTTTCTTT
-	TRBV29-1	-	TRBJ2-2	13	CSAEGGLGGELFF	TGCAGCGCCGAGGGGGGTCTCGGCGGGGAGCTGTTTTTT
many	TRBV20-1	TRBD1	TRBJ1-6	13	CSVGQPNNSPLHF	TGCAGTGTGGGACAGCCCAATAATTCACCCCTCCACTTT
many	TRBV20-1	-	TRBJ2-5	13	CSATGPLQETQYF	TGCAGTGCCACTGGACCGCTACAAGAGACCCAGTACTTC
-	TRBV20-1	-	TRBJ1-2	13	CSAVWPTANGYTF	TGCAGTGCTGTTTGGCCGACAGCGAATGGCTACACCTTC
few	TRBV29-1	TRBD1	TRBJ2-7	14	CSVVPQQGNYEQYF	TGCAGCGTTGTCCCTCAACAGGGGAACTACGAGCAGTACTTC
many	TRBV7-9	-	TRBJ2-5	15	CASSLAFQRSETQYF	TGTGCCAGCAGCTTAGCGTTTCAGAGGTCGGAGACCCAGTACTTC
many	TRBV24-1	-	TRBJ2-2	15	CATSDSGSFTGELFF	TGTGCCACCAGTGATTCGGGATCATTCACCGGGGAGCTGTTTTTT
-	TRBV4-3	TRBD1	TRBJ1-4	18	CASSQDSLGQVANEKLFF	TGCGCCAGCAGCCAAGACTCATTGGGACAGGTGGCTAATGAAAAACTGTTTTTT
-	TRBV6-2/TRBV6-3	TRBD1	TRBJ2-4	14	CASSSGQDGNIQYF	TGTGCCAGCAGTTCCGGACAGGATGGAAACATTCAGTACTTC
few	TRBV25-1	-	TRBJ1-1	15	CASSDSFGGDTEAFF	TGTGCCAGCAGTGACTCGTTTGGGGGTGACACTGAAGCTTTCTTT
many	TRBV3-1	-	TRBJ2-7	14	CASSQEPASYEQYF	TGTGCCAGCAGCCAAGAACCGGCCTCCTACGAGCAGTACTTC
few	TRBV7-9	-	TRBJ1-2	14	CASSARKLNYGYTF	TGTGCCAGCAGCGCTCGAAAGTTAAACTATGGCTACACCTTC
many	TRBV9	-	TRBJ1-1	19	CASSARDASGGWVNTEAFF	TGTGCCAGCAGCGCTCGGGACGCCTCGGGGGGTTGGGTGAACACTGAAGCTTTCTTT
many	TRBV28	-	TRBJ1-4	15	CASRPTAQTNEKLFF	TGTGCCAGCAGACCGACGGCCCAAACTAATGAAAAACTGTTTTTT
-	TRBV4-3	TRBD1	TRBJ2-5	15	CASSPGTGLWETQYF	TGCGCCAGCAGCCCCGGGACAGGGTTGTGGGAGACCCAGTACTTC
few	TRBV14	TRBD1	TRBJ2-7	16	CASSRASGQGQREQYF	TGTGCCAGCAGCCGAGCATCAGGACAGGGTCAAAGAGAGCAGTACTTC
-	TRBV10-2	-	TRBJ2-4	11	CASSELNIQYF	TGCGCCAGCAGTGAACTTAACATTCAGTACTTC
many	TRBV28	-	TRBJ2-6	14	CASSFNSGANVLTF	TGTGCCAGCAGTTTTAACTCTGGGGCCAACGTCCTGACTTTC
-	TRBV5-8	TRBD1	TRBJ1-2	15	CASSLGPDRGDGYTF	TGTGCCAGCAGCTTGGGCCCGGACAGGGGGGATGGCTACACCTTC
-	TRBV18	-	TRBJ2-7	15	CASSRMGRGVYEQYF	TGTGCCAGCTCCCGCATGGGCAGGGGGGTCTACGAGCAGTACTTC
few	TRBV20-1	TRBD1	TRBJ1-3	15	CSAAKGQGGGNTIYF	TGCAGTGCTGCCAAAGGACAGGGGGGAGGAAACACCATATATTTT
once	TRBV6-5	TRBD2	TRBJ2-1	14	CASSSLAGDNEQFF	TGTGCCAGCAGTTCCTTAGCGGGAGATAATGAGCAGTTCTTC
few	TRBV7-9	-	TRBJ1-2	13	CASSFYGGYGYTF	TGTGCCAGCAGCTTTTACGGAGGCTATGGCTACACCTTC
many	TRBV10-3	-	TRBJ1-4	14	CAISDATGTEKLFF	TGTGCCATCAGTGATGCGACGGGGACTGAAAAACTGTTTTTT